This TCR beta chain derives from a study of T cells in Graves' hyperthyroidism and ophthalmopathy. Amplification of TCR beta CDR3 regions was performed using RNA transcripts as template. Carried out on the TCR CDR3, a first-round RT-PCR used the HTBI primer set. In TCRdb, the multiplex PCR reads were re-called with MiXCR into one record per CDR3 protein. Of hundreds of thousands of distinct CDR3 sequences listed, 13% are singletons. This CDR3 has 15 residues. Germline lookup yields CDR1 MNHNS and CDR2 SASEGT. Trimming cost V 5 bases and J 6 bases, with 17 bases left between them. Material: blood. The clonotype was recovered from a woman aged 18-29 years with Graves' hyperthyroidism. The V gene is TRBV6-1, the J gene TRBJ2-1; D may be TRBD1 or TRBD2 (6 bases each). The CDR3 DNA follows: TGTGCCAGCAGTATAGAGGGGGGTCTGGGCAATGAGCAGTTCTTC. Translation: CASSIEGGLGNEQFF.